The sequence of this TCR beta chain was determined in a study of cytomegalovirus exposure and HLA in healthy donors. Study background: The approximately 110 validation repertoires and the approximately 700 first-cohort repertoires shared a platform, a later analysis reported.

TCRdb's copy holds only in-frame clones and misses some; the assay was immunoSEQ multiplex PCR. The sample yields under 110,000 clones, about 88% seen once. The donors were in the roughly 120-subject validation cohort, distinct from the approximately 700-subject first cohort. The study, taken as a whole, reports: A few chains linked to CMV were shown in vitro to be specific for CMV antigens.

Concerning this clone itself: What it binds is not known.

The ends lost 5 bases at V and 9 bases at J; junction bases unmatched: 6. The germline V gene encodes CDR1 SGHVS and CDR2 FNYEAQ. The CDR3 length is 14 residues. The chain has TRBV7-6 and TRBJ1-5, with 11 bases fitting TRBD1. The origin of this receptor is a woman under 30 in good health and CMV-seropositive. The source material was PBMCs. This CDR3 is CASSTDRGQGPQHF. CDR3 nucleotides: TGTGCCAGCAGCACGGACAGGGGGCAGGGGCCCCAGCATTTT.